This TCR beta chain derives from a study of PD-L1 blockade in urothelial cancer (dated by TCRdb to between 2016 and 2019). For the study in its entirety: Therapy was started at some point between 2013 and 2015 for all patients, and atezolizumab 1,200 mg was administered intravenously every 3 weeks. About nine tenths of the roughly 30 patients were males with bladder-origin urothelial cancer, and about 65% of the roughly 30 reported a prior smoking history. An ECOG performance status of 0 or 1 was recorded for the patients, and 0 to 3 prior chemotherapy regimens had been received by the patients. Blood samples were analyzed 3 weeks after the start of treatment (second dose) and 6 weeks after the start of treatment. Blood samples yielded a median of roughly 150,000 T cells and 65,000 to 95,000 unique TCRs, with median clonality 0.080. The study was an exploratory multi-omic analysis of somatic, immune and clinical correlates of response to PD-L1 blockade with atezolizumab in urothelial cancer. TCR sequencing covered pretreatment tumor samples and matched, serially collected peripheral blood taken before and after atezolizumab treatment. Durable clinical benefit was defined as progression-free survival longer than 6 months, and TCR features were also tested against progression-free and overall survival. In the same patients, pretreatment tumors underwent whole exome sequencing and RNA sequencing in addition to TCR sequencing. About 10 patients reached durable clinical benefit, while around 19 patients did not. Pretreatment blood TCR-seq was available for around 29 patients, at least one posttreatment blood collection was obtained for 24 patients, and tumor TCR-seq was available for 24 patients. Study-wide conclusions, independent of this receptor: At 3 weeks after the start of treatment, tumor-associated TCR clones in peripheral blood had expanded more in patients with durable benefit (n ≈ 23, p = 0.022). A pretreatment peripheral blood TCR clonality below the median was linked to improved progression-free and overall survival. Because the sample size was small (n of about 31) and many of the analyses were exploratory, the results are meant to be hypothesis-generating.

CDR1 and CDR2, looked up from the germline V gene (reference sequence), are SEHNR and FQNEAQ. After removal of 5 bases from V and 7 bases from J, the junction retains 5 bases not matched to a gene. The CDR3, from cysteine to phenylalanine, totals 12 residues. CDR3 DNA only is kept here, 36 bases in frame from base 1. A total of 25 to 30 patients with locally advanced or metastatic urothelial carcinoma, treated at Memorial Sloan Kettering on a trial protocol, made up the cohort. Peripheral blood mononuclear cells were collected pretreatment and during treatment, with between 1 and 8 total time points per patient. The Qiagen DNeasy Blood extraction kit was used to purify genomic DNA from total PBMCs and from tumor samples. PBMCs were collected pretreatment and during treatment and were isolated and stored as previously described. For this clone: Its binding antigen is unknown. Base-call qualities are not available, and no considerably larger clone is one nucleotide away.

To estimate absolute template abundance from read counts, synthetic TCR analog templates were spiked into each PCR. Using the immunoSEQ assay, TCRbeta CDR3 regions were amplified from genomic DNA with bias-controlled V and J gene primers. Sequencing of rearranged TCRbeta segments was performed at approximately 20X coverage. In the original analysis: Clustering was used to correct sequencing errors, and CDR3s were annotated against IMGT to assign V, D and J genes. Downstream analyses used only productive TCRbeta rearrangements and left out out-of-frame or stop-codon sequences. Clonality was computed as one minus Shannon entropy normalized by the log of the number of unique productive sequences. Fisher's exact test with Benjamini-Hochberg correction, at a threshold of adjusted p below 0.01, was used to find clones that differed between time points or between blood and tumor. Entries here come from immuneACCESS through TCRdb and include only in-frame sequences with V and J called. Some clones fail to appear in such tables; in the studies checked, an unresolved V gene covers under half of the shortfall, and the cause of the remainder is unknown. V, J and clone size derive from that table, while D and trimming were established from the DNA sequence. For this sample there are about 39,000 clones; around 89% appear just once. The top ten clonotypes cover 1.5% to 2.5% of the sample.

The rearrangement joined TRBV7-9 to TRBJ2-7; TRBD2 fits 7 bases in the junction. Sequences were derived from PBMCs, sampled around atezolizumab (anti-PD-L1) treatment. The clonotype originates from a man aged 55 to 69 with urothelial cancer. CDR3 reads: CASSPTSQEQYF. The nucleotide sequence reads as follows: TGTGCCAGCAGCCCGACTAGCCAGGAGCAGTACTTC.